Listed below are T cell receptor beta chains from one sample, sequenced in a study of PD-1 blockade in classical Hodgkin lymphoma. The protocol was immunoSEQ multiplex PCR, while the TCRdb copy is restricted to in-frame clones and leaves out a portion. The table shows roughly 61,000 clones, with 91% occurring only once. The specimen was peripheral blood mononuclear cells (PBMCs), collected before the second cycle of nivolumab. These receptors all come from a human donor with classical Hodgkin lymphoma. CDR3s include the opening cysteine and the closing phenylalanine or tryptophan. A D gene is named only where the DNA matches it firmly. Clone size, where shown, is once, few, many, or a class for clones that have expanded.

d_call,j_call,v_call,clone_size,cdr3_aa,cdr3_nt
NA,TRBJ1-1,TRBV11-1,NA,CASSLRGNTEAFF,TGTGCCAGCAGCTTACGGGGGAACACTGAAGCTTTCTTT
TRBD1,TRBJ1-4,TRBV30,once,CAWSVRTGGAGNEKLFF,TGTGCCTGGAGTGTAAGGACAGGGGGCGCCGGTAATGAAAAACTGTTTTTT
NA,TRBJ1-4,TRBV6-5,NA,CASSYSTGSNEKLFF,TGTGCCAGCAGTTACTCGACCGGGAGTAATGAAAAACTGTTTTTT
NA,TRBJ2-2,TRBV9,NA,CASGTAGELFF,TGTGCCAGCGGGACGGCGGGGGAGCTGTTTTTT
TRBD2,TRBJ2-1,TRBV6-5,once,CASSPGTSFEQFF,TGTGCCAGCAGTCCCGGGACTAGTTTCGAGCAGTTCTTC
NA,TRBJ2-7,TRBV2,NA,CASLGAGISYEQYF,TGTGCCAGCCTGGGGGCGGGGATCTCCTACGAGCAGTACTTC
NA,TRBJ2-7,TRBV27,NA,CASGPAYEQYF,TGTGCCAGCGGGCCAGCCTACGAGCAGTACTTC
NA,TRBJ2-4,TRBV7-9,NA,CASSLVGDETAKNIQYF,TGTGCCAGCAGCTTAGTGGGGGACGAGACCGCCAAAAACATTCAGTACTTC
NA,TRBJ1-1,TRBV19,NA,CASSPNGGYTEAFF,TGTGCCAGTAGTCCTAATGGAGGATACACTGAAGCTTTCTTT
NA,TRBJ2-1,TRBV18,NA,CASSPVDNEQFF,TGTGCCAGCTCACCGGTAGATAATGAGCAGTTCTTC
TRBD1,TRBJ1-3,TRBV7-9,NA,CASSSTGGKFGNTIYF,TGTGCCAGCAGCTCCACAGGGGGGAAGTTTGGAAACACCATATATTTT
NA,TRBJ2-3,TRBV9,NA,CASSVASGRDTQYF,TGTGCCAGCAGCGTAGCGTCAGGGCGCGATACGCAGTATTTT
TRBD2,TRBJ2-5,TRBV6-5,NA,CASSYSSGGPQETQYF,TGTGCCAGCAGTTACTCTAGCGGGGGGCCTCAAGAGACCCAGTACTTC
NA,TRBJ2-7,TRBV25-1,NA,CTRPEGGEQYF,TGTACTCGACCTGAGGGGGGCGAGCAGTACTTC
TRBD2,TRBJ2-1,TRBV4-1,NA,CASSQGFGSAGGLYNEQFF,TGCGCCAGCAGCCAAGGATTTGGGAGCGCGGGGGGGTTATACAATGAGCAGTTCTTC
NA,TRBJ2-7,TRBV5-1,NA,CASSPGLLTYEQYF,TGCGCCAGCAGCCCGGGACTTCTGACCTACGAGCAGTACTTC
NA,TRBJ2-7,TRBV4-2,NA,CASSQEGTPKYF,TGTGCCAGCAGCCAAGAAGGGACCCCCAAGTACTTC
NA,TRBJ1-6,TRBV5-4,NA,CASSPGPSSPLHF,TGTGCCAGCAGCCCGGGACCCAGTTCACCCCTCCACTTT
TRBD1,TRBJ2-7,TRBV28,NA,CASSLVTGFYEQYF,TGTGCCAGCAGTTTAGTGACAGGGTTTTACGAGCAGTACTTC
TRBD1,TRBJ1-2,TRBV7-9,NA,CASSNPGQGGDGYTF,TGTGCCAGCAGCAATCCCGGACAGGGCGGGGATGGCTACACCTTC
TRBD2,TRBJ2-5,TRBV6-1,once,CASSDYRLAGVETQYF,TGTGCCAGCAGTGATTACCGACTAGCGGGCGTTGAGACCCAGTACTTC
NA,TRBJ1-2,TRBV9,NA,CASSVDSPDYGYTF,TGTGCCAGCAGCGTAGACTCTCCTGATTATGGCTACACCTTC
NA,TRBJ2-7,TRBV11-1,NA,CASSYVPRQASYEQYF,TGTGCCAGCAGTTACGTACCTAGACAGGCGTCCTACGAGCAGTACTTC
TRBD2,TRBJ2-7,TRBV7-9,NA,CASSLWEGLSYEQYF,TGTGCCAGCAGCTTATGGGAGGGATTATCCTACGAGCAGTACTTC
NA,TRBJ1-5,TRBV6-1,NA,CASSEAARLNQPQHF,TGTGCCAGCAGTGAAGCGGCCCGCCTAAATCAGCCCCAGCATTTT
TRBD1,TRBJ2-7,TRBV9,NA,CASSPGQGLTSYEQYF,TGTGCCAGCAGCCCAGGACAGGGGCTCACCTCCTACGAGCAGTACTTC
NA,TRBJ2-7,TRBV18,NA,CASSPPEESYEQYF,TGTGCCAGCTCACCACCGGAGGAGTCCTACGAGCAGTACTTC
TRBD2,TRBJ2-1,TRBV14,NA,CASSRTSRYNEQFF,TGTGCCAGCAGCCGGACTAGCCGCTACAATGAGCAGTTCTTC
TRBD1,TRBJ2-5,TRBV11-2,NA,CASSLDLGQLLQETQYF,TGTGCCAGCAGCTTAGATTTGGGACAGCTCCTCCAAGAGACCCAGTACTTC
NA,TRBJ1-4,TRBV28,NA,CASSLVGAELFF,TGTGCCAGCAGTTTAGTAGGGGCGGAACTGTTTTTT
NA,TRBJ2-7,TRBV12-1,NA,CAPLSETYEQYF,TGTGCCCCCCTTAGCGAGACCTACGAGCAGTACTTC
TRBD1,TRBJ1-6,TRBV4-2,few,CASRPGQINSPLHF,TGTGCCAGCAGGCCGGGACAGATAAATTCACCCCTCCACTTT
TRBD1,TRBJ1-2,TRBV10-1,NA,CASRPRTGLNYGYTF,TGCGCCAGCAGGCCTCGGACAGGCCTAAACTATGGCTACACCTTC
NA,TRBJ2-3,TRBV5-1,NA,CASSWGAGAGSDTQYF,TGCGCCAGCAGCTGGGGGGCGGGCGCCGGGTCGGATACGCAGTATTTT
TRBD2,TRBJ2-7,TRBV28,NA,CASSATASGLYEQYF,TGTGCCAGCAGTGCGACCGCTAGCGGACTTTACGAGCAGTACTTC
TRBD2,TRBJ2-7,TRBV6-5,NA,CASSPGTSGSPQYF,TGTGCCAGCAGCCCCGGGACTAGCGGGAGTCCTCAGTACTTC
NA,TRBJ2-2,TRBV9,NA,CASSPQAPNTGELFF,TGTGCCAGCAGCCCCCAAGCCCCTAACACCGGGGAGCTGTTTTTT